Each of the 30 T cell receptor beta chains below was sequenced from the same sample in a study of blood T cell repertoires in COVID-19. The protocol was immunoSEQ multiplex PCR, while the TCRdb copy is restricted to in-frame clones and leaves out a portion. The profile shows fewer than 100,000 clones, about 88% of them singletons. Source material: peripheral blood. The origin of the receptors is a man in his sixties with acute or convalescent COVID-19.

This clone was detected only once. The V call is TRBV6-5, the J call TRBJ2-5; D not certain. This CDR3 region has 13 residues. Deletions cut 2 bases from V and 4 bases from J, with 8 bases between. CDR1 is MNHEY and CDR2 is SVGAGI in the germline V gene. This CDR3 reads CASSYQFRETQYF. CDR3 in DNA: TGTGCCAGCAGTTACCAGTTTCGAGAGACCCAGTACTTC.

This clone was observed once. This chain's CDR3 is CASSPSGTMIDTQYF. CDR3 bases: TGTGCCAGTAGTCCCTCAGGGACAATGATAGATACGCAGTATTTT. The genes are TRBV19 and TRBJ2-3, with D possibly being TRBD1 (6 bases). The V gene's germline CDR1 is LNHDA and CDR2 SQIVND (reference sequence). This CDR3 has 15 residues. Trimming shortened V by 5 bases and J by 5 bases, and 17 bases separated the two germline ends.

J is TRBJ2-1 and V is TRBV7-9; TRBD1 agrees at 7 bases. Trimming at V came to 2 bases and at J to 2 bases, leaving 3 bases not matched to a gene. This CDR3 is built from 15 residues. Germline V gene lookup returns CDR1 SEHNR and CDR2 FQNEAQ (reference sequence). The CDR3 DNA reads TGTGCCAGCAGCTTAACAGGGGAAACCTACAATGAGCAGTTCTTC. This gives the protein CASSLTGETYNEQFF.

The chain uses TRBV9 and TRBJ2-1; no definite D call. Germline V gene lookup returns CDR1 SGDLS and CDR2 YYNGEE. V was shortened by 2 bases and J by 6 bases, with 12 bases between the two germline ends. The length of the CDR3 is 14 residues. DNA of the CDR3: TGTGCCAGCAGCGTCTCTCCAGATGCCAATGAGCAGTTCTTC. Its protein is CASSVSPDANEQFF.

The chain combines TRBV12-3 or TRBV12-4 with TRBJ1-2; 9 bases align to TRBD1. The CDR3 runs to 13 residues. Trimming cost V 5 bases and J 4 bases; bases outside gene matches: 2. The CDR3, as DNA: TGTGCCAGCAGTCGGGACAGGGCCTATGGCTACACCTTC. This sequence encodes CASSRDRAYGYTF.

The chain links TRBV7-8 to TRBJ1-4; D unresolved. The CDR3 sequence is 13 residues long. The V end lost 3 bases, the J end lost 7 bases, and 9 bases lay between the germline ends. Germline values: CDR1 SGHVS, CDR2 FQNEAQ. The CDR3 protein is CASSFEGPEKLFF. The CDR3 bases are TGTGCCAGCAGCTTCGAGGGCCCTGAAAAACTGTTTTTT.

The chain links TRBV5-4 to TRBJ1-5, with D possibly TRBD1 on 6 matching bases. This CDR3 has 15 amino acids. V lost 2 bases to trimming and J lost 6 bases, with 15 bases between them. Germline V gene sequence: CDR1 SGHNT, CDR2 YYREEE (reference sequence). For the CDR3, the DNA is TGTGCCAGCAGCTTTGGAGGGGGGGCGGGTCAGCCCCAGCATTTT. Translation: CASSFGGGAGQPQHF.

V gene TRBV7-2 combines with J gene TRBJ2-5; D gene uncertain. The CDR3 totals 11 residues. Germline V gene data show CDR1 as SGHTA and CDR2 as FQGNSA. V was trimmed by 5 bases and J by 4 bases, leaving 5 bases between them. CDR3 sequence reads: CASSLTETQYF. The CDR3 nucleotides are TGTGCCAGCAGCCTAACAGAGACCCAGTACTTC.

The V gene is TRBV9, the J gene TRBJ1-4, with D unclear. The length of the CDR3 is 13 residues. Germline V gives CDR1 SGDLS, CDR2 YYNGEE. V lost 4 bases and J 10 bases, leaving 14 bases between the germline ends. CDR3 bases: TGTGCCAGCAGCCCTCCCTCTCCGGGAAAACTGTTTTTT. Translating gives CASSPPSPGKLFF.

This sequence joins TRBV7-2 and TRBJ2-1, with TRBD2 matching 9 bases. CDR3 length equals 17 residues. J lost 3 bases, V lost 4 bases, and 10 bases had no gene match. From germline, CDR1 is SGHTA and CDR2 FQGNSA. The DNA of the CDR3 is TGTGCCAGCAGCTCCCAAACTAGACTAGCGGTCTACAATGAGCAGTTCTTC. It translates to CASSSQTRLAVYNEQFF.

The gene calls are TRBV6-5 and TRBJ2-1, with a weak D call TRBD1 (6 bases). V lost 1 base, J lost 0 bases, and 10 bases lay in between. The germline gives CDR1 MNHEY, CDR2 SVGAGI. CDR3 length: 16 residues. The DNA for the CDR3 is TGTGCCAGCAGTTACTTCCAGGGGACCTCCTACAATGAGCAGTTCTTC. Amino acid sequence: CASSYFQGTSYNEQFF.

The rearrangement joins TRBV30 to TRBJ1-6, with D possibly being TRBD1 (6 bases). The CDR3 contains 15 residues. The V end was cut by 0 bases, the J end by 4 bases, with 10 bases between. CDR1 and CDR2 from the germline V gene are GTSNPN and SVGIG (reference sequence). The CDR3 is CAWSVSRGYNSPLHF. The CDR3 coding sequence is TGTGCCTGGAGTGTGTCCAGGGGTTATAATTCACCCCTCCACTTT. The full variable domain, its missing parts supplied by reference TRBV30 and TRBJ1-6, is SQTIHQWPATLVQPVGSPLSLECTVEGTSNPNLYWYRQAAGRGLQLLFYSVGIGQISSEVPQNLSASRPQDRQFILSSKKLLLSDSGFYLCAWSVSRGYNSPLHFGNGTRLTVT.

This rearrangement joins TRBV6-4 to TRBJ2-1; 11 nucleotides agree with TRBD2. With V trimmed by 5 bases and J by 7 bases, 19 bases remained unmatched. CDR1 is MRHNA and CDR2 is SNTAGT in the germline V gene. The CDR3 has 19 residues. In nucleotides, the CDR3 is TGTGCCAGCAGTAGAGACGGGACTAGCGGTCCCACGAGGGGGAATGAGCAGTTCTTC. It specifies CASSRDGTSGPTRGNEQFF.

This clone was detected once. V and J are TRBV6-5 and TRBJ2-7, with D hard to call. Germline values: CDR1 MNHEY, CDR2 SVGAGI. This CDR3 is 13 amino acids long. The V end was cut by 0 bases, the J end by 7 bases, with 10 bases between. The CDR3 loop is CASSYSKGGEQYF. As DNA, the CDR3 is TGTGCCAGCAGTTACTCCAAAGGCGGAGAGCAGTACTTC.

The chain is built from TRBV7-2 and TRBJ2-7, with a possible D match to TRBD2 (7 bases). V shed 1 base and J shed 2 bases, with 15 bases lying between them. The CDR3 loop spans 16 amino acids. From germline, CDR1 is SGHTA and CDR2 FQGNSA. The CDR3 spells CASSLVPGGEPYEQYF. The CDR3 DNA reads TGTGCCAGCAGCTTAGTTCCGGGGGGCGAACCCTACGAGCAGTACTTC.

The CDR3 DNA reads TGCGCCAGCAGCTTGGGCAGACAGAACACCGGGGAGCTGTTTTTT. It specifies CASSLGRQNTGELFF. V is TRBV5-1 and J is TRBJ2-2, with unresolved D. Trimming left V 0 bases short and J 1 base short, with 7 bases between. Looked up from germline, CDR1 is SGHRS and CDR2 is YFSETQ. There are 15 residues in the CDR3.

The genes are TRBV6-5 and TRBJ1-1; the D gene is possibly TRBD1 (5 bases). This CDR3 has 15 residues. V was trimmed by 2 bases and J by 5 bases, leaving 15 bases between them. The V gene's germline CDR1 is MNHEY and CDR2 SVGAGI. The CDR3 DNA follows: TGTGCCAGCAGTTACGGGCCCCCGGGGGGGACTGAAGCTTTCTTT. Amino acids: CASSYGPPGGTEAFF.

This clone was recorded only once. The chain has TRBV25-1 and TRBJ1-1, with no clear D. Between the trimmed V and J ends, which lost 6 bases and 2 bases, there was a span of 19 bases. CDR1 is MGHDK and CDR2 is SYGVNS in the germline V gene. The CDR3 is 16 residues long. CDR3 sequence reads: CASSAGGQFFNTEAFF. The CDR3 bases are TGTGCCAGCAGCGCGGGAGGTCAGTTTTTTAACACTGAAGCTTTCTTT.

The rearrangement links TRBV11-1 to TRBJ2-3; a weak D match, TRBD2 (6 bases). The CDR3 loop spans 15 amino acids. V shed 1 base and J shed 4 bases, with 12 bases lying between them. From germline, CDR1 is SGHAT and CDR2 FQDESV (reference sequence). The CDR3 DNA is TGTGCCAGCAGCTTAGATAGGAGGGATGCAGATACGCAGTATTTT. It codes for CASSLDRRDADTQYF.

The chain carries TRBV5-6 and TRBJ2-4, with 9 bases fitting TRBD1. The germline gives CDR1 SGHDT, CDR2 YYEEEE. Trimming cost V 0 bases and J 8 bases; bases outside gene matches: 6. CDR3 length equals 15 residues. CDR3 sequence: CASSLVTGGGYIQYF. As DNA, the CDR3 is TGTGCCAGCAGCTTGGTTACAGGGGGCGGTTACATTCAGTACTTC.

The chain recombines TRBV5-4 with TRBJ2-1, with 8 positions matching TRBD2. J lost 9 bases, V lost 4 bases, and 15 bases had no gene match. This CDR3 contains 16 residues. Germline assignment: CDR1 SGHNT and CDR2 YYREEE (reference sequence). The CDR3 sequence is CASSLLSGTGYGEQFF. The CDR3 DNA follows: TGTGCCAGCAGCCTACTTAGCGGGACGGGTTACGGTGAGCAGTTCTTC.

This chain connects TRBV10-3 to TRBJ1-2; TRBD1 might be the D (6 bases). The CDR3 sequence is 13 residues long. V was cut by 2 bases and J by 2 bases, with 6 bases left in between. Per germline, CDR1 ENHRY and CDR2 SYGVKD. CDR3 sequence (DNA): TGTGCCATCAGTGAGAGGGGGAACTATGGCTACACCTTC. Amino acid sequence: CAISERGNYGYTF.

V is TRBV6-2 or TRBV6-3 and J is TRBJ1-1; D ambiguous. Germline V gene data show CDR1 as MNHEY and CDR2 as SVGEGT. The CDR3 runs 14 residues. Trimming shortened V by 0 bases and J by 1 base, and 6 bases separated the two germline ends. The CDR3: CASSYSGGNTEAFF. In DNA form, the CDR3 reads TGTGCCAGCAGTTACTCGGGAGGGAACACTGAAGCTTTCTTT.

The CDR3 spells CASSFVSGGFTSTDTQYF. For the CDR3, the DNA is TGTGCCAGCAGCTTTGTTAGCGGAGGCTTTACTAGCACAGATACGCAGTATTTT. The V gene is TRBV11-2, the J gene TRBJ2-3, with D maybe TRBD2 (6 bases). V lost 3 bases, J lost 0 bases, and 19 bases lay in between. Germline V gene sequence: CDR1 SGHAT, CDR2 FQNNGV. The CDR3 is 18 amino acids.

This sequence joins TRBV6-1 and TRBJ1-5, with TRBD1 matching 7 bases. V was clipped by 4 bases and J by 4 bases; unmatched bases: 19. The CDR3 length is 19 residues. Germline lookup yields CDR1 MNHNS and CDR2 SASEGT. CDR3: CASSGRDRDIAQFNQPQHF. CDR3 DNA: TGTGCCAGCAGTGGCCGGGACAGAGACATAGCTCAGTTTAATCAGCCCCAGCATTTT.

The chain uses TRBV7-2 and TRBJ1-1; D is undetermined. This CDR3 contains 18 residues. Looked up from germline, CDR1 is SGHTA and CDR2 is FQGNSA. V was pared by 2 bases and J by 1 base, with 20 bases between. The DNA for the CDR3 is TGTGCCAGCAGCTTATCCCACCGGGCCCCGGGAAGGAACACTGAAGCTTTCTTT. As protein: CASSLSHRAPGRNTEAFF.

CDR3 nucleotide sequence: TGTGCCAGCAGCCCCAGACAGGATTACTATGGCTACACCTTC. The encoded protein is CASSPRQDYYGYTF. The chain carries TRBV2 and TRBJ1-2, with D tentatively TRBD1 (6 bases). Germline CDR1 reads SNHLY; CDR2 reads FYNNEI. Trimming pared 6 bases from V and 3 bases from J, leaving 14 bases between. CDR3 size: 14 residues.

This clone was picked up one time. The chain is built from TRBV28 and TRBJ1-5; TRBD1 might be the D (6 bases). V was clipped by 4 bases and J by 3 bases, with 10 bases between them. The CDR3 extends over 14 amino acids. Germline CDR1 MDHEN, CDR2 SYDVKM. CDR3 amino acids: CASSYGQYNQPQHF. In DNA, the CDR3 is TGTGCCAGCAGTTACGGACAGTACAATCAGCCCCAGCATTTT.

The V call is TRBV12-3 or TRBV12-4, the J call TRBJ1-1; perhaps TRBD1 as D (6 bases). This CDR3 has 13 residues. V dropped 3 bases and J dropped 3 bases, with 8 bases sitting between them. CDR3 protein: CASSLQGHTEAFF. The CDR3 region has the DNA TGTGCCAGCAGTTTGCAGGGGCACACTGAAGCTTTCTTT.

This sequence joins TRBV30 and TRBJ2-7; 11 nucleotides align to TRBD1. The CDR3 has 15 amino acids. J was trimmed by 2 bases and V by 1 base; bases with no gene match: 4. In germline, CDR1 is GTSNPN, CDR2 SVGIG (reference sequence). The DNA of the CDR3 is TGTGCCTGGAGTGATTTGGGACAGGGGGCCTACGAGCAGTACTTC. Translation gives CAWSDLGQGAYEQYF.